A selection of T cell receptor beta chains follows, all from one sample in a study of radiotherapy plus CTLA-4 blockade in lung cancer. Only in-frame clones appear in the TCRdb table, and some are missing; sequencing was by immunoSEQ multiplex PCR. The table records roughly 100,000 clones, more than 75% of them present only once. The specimen was peripheral blood, collected from a patient treated with radiotherapy plus ipilimumab. Receptor source: a human donor with non-small cell lung cancer that progressed on radiotherapy plus ipilimumab. Some clones in this sample may be carry-over from other donors' samples. Both conserved end residues are part of each CDR3. Each record gives: V gene, clone size, D gene, J gene, CDR3 protein, CDR3 DNA. D genes are given only for firm matches. A clone size is listed for some rows: how often the clone was seen (once, few, many), or a class if it is expanded.

TRBV11-2	-	TRBD1	TRBJ1-1	CASSAWDRGEAEAFF	TGTGCCAGCAGCGCGTGGGACAGGGGAGAGGCTGAAGCTTTCTTT
TRBV5-1	-	TRBD1	TRBJ1-2	CASRRAGGGPTYGYTF	TGCGCCAGCAGGCGGGCAGGGGGAGGCCCCACCTATGGCTACACCTTC
TRBV5-3	-	-	TRBJ2-5	CARSLGTQETQYF	TGTGCCAGAAGCTTGGGGACCCAAGAGACCCAGTACTTC
TRBV6-5	-	TRBD1	TRBJ2-5	CASSYSMAGGETQYF	TGTGCCAGCAGTTACTCTATGGCAGGGGGAGAGACCCAGTACTTC
TRBV18	-	TRBD1	TRBJ1-2	CASSPLTGANYGYTF	TGTGCCAGCTCACCATTAACAGGGGCTAACTATGGCTACACCTTC
TRBV6-6	-	-	TRBJ2-1	CASSKTSYDTEQFF	TGTGCCAGCAGTAAAACTAGTTATGACACTGAGCAGTTCTTC
TRBV20-1	-	-	TRBJ1-2	CSASVGFGYTF	TGCAGTGCTAGTGTAGGGTTTGGCTACACCTTC
TRBV7-8	once	-	TRBJ1-4	CASSRYPRVSEKLFF	TGTGCCAGCAGCCGATACCCCAGGGTTTCGGAAAAACTGTTTTTT
TRBV9	-	-	TRBJ2-1	CASAQEGLRSYNEQFF	TGTGCCAGCGCCCAGGAGGGACTGCGCTCCTACAATGAGCAGTTCTTC
TRBV6-5	-	-	TRBJ1-6	CASSYGESSYNSPLHF	TGTGCCAGCAGTTACGGGGAAAGCTCCTATAATTCACCCCTCCACTTT
TRBV29-1	-	TRBD1	TRBJ2-7	CSVNGQGFLGEQYF	TGCAGCGTCAACGGACAGGGGTTCCTGGGCGAGCAGTACTTC
TRBV5-1	few	-	TRBJ1-5	CASSEDGYQPQHF	TGCGCCAGCAGCGAGGACGGCTATCAGCCCCAGCATTTT
TRBV7-7	-	-	TRBJ1-1	CASSLSENTEAFF	TGTGCTAGCAGCTTATCAGAGAACACTGAAGCTTTCTTT
TRBV6-6	-	-	TRBJ2-6	CASHSGFGANVLTF	TGTGCCAGCCACTCGGGTTTCGGGGCCAACGTCCTGACTTTC
TRBV14	-	TRBD2	TRBJ2-1	CASSLLLAGNNEQFF	TGTGCCAGCAGCCTACTGCTAGCGGGGAACAATGAGCAGTTCTTC
TRBV27	-	TRBD1	TRBJ1-2	CASSTTGGRNYGYTF	TGTGCCAGCAGCACGACAGGGGGTCGTAACTATGGCTACACCTTC
TRBV18	few	-	TRBJ1-2	CASSTEGSYTF	TGTGCCAGCTCAACCGAGGGGAGCTACACCTTC
TRBV5-1	-	TRBD2	TRBJ2-3	CASSLGRGFTDTQYF	TGCGCCAGCAGCTTGGGGCGGGGGTTCACAGATACGCAGTATTTT
TRBV2	-	-	TRBJ1-2	CANKGDLGYYGYTF	TGTGCCAACAAGGGGGATTTAGGGTACTATGGCTACACCTTC
TRBV5-4	-	-	TRBJ2-2	CASSPGVGRLTGELFF	TGTGCCAGCAGCCCTGGGGTGGGACGGCTCACCGGGGAGCTGTTTTTT
TRBV27	once	-	TRBJ1-1	CASSKFAEGEAFF	TGTGCCAGCAGTAAATTTGCGGAGGGTGAAGCTTTCTTT
TRBV7-3	-	TRBD2	TRBJ2-7	CASSLSGGEAYEQYF	TGTGCCAGCAGCCTTAGCGGGGGGGAGGCCTACGAGCAGTACTTC
TRBV9	-	-	TRBJ1-3	CASSVGRPTSSGNTIYF	TGTGCCAGCAGCGTAGGAAGGCCGACGAGCTCTGGAAACACCATATATTTT
TRBV27	-	-	TRBJ2-7	CASSFDSDYEQYF	TGTGCCAGCAGTTTTGACAGTGACTACGAGCAGTACTTC
TRBV29-1	-	TRBD2	TRBJ2-3	CSVVGLAGVTDTQYF	TGCAGCGTTGTTGGACTAGCGGGGGTCACAGATACGCAGTATTTT
TRBV9	-	-	TRBJ2-5	CASSVSAQETQYF	TGTGCCAGCAGCGTGTCAGCTCAAGAGACCCAGTACTTC
TRBV18	-	TRBD1	TRBJ1-1	CASSPTGVNTEAFF	TGTGCCAGCTCCCCGACAGGGGTGAACACTGAAGCTTTCTTT
TRBV4-2	-	-	TRBJ2-2	CASSQEYTGSGELFF	TGTGCCAGCAGCCAAGAGTATACAGGGTCCGGGGAGCTGTTTTTT
TRBV29-1	-	TRBD2	TRBJ2-5	CSARGTSGDQETQYF	TGCAGCGCCCGGGGGACTAGCGGGGATCAAGAGACCCAGTACTTC
TRBV5-6	-	-	TRBJ2-7	CASSFGQLYEQYF	TGTGCCAGCAGCTTTGGACAGCTCTACGAGCAGTACTTC
TRBV30	-	-	TRBJ1-3	CAWRPRGGVGNTIYF	TGTGCCTGGAGACCCCGGGGGGGCGTTGGAAACACCATATATTTT
TRBV9	-	-	TRBJ2-1	CASSVGTTPLADEQFF	TGTGCCAGCAGCGTAGGGACTACCCCCCTGGCGGATGAGCAGTTCTTC
TRBV6-5	-	-	TRBJ1-2	CASSYSGAAGNYGYTF	TGTGCCAGCAGTTACTCGGGGGCGGCTGGCAACTATGGCTACACCTTC
TRBV5-6	-	-	TRBJ1-3	CASSSTIKAYNSGNTIYF	TGTGCCAGCAGCTCTACCATAAAGGCGTACAACTCTGGAAACACCATATATTTT
TRBV18	-	-	TRBJ2-3	CASSPRQDTQYF	TGTGCCAGCTCACCTCGTCAAGATACGCAGTATTTT
TRBV4-2	-	TRBD1	TRBJ1-2	CASSQDQEGARDYGYTF	TGTGCCAGCAGCCAAGATCAGGAGGGGGCGCGGGACTATGGCTACACCTTC
TRBV19	-	-	TRBJ1-2	CCGPGYTF	TGTTGTGGTCCGGGCTACACCTTC
TRBV18	-	-	TRBJ1-5	CASSQNLVGISNQPQHF	TGTGCCAGCTCACAGAATTTGGTGGGCATTAGCAATCAGCCCCAGCATTTT
TRBV27	-	TRBD2	TRBJ2-5	CASSFSRGGQETQYF	TGTGCCAGCAGTTTCAGTCGGGGGGGGCAAGAGACCCAGTACTTC
TRBV4-3	-	-	TRBJ2-5	CASSQERGRGKTPILGETQYF	TGCGCCAGCAGCCAAGAGAGGGGTCGGGGGAAAACCCCAATCTTGGGGGAGACCCAGTACTTC
TRBV10-3	-	-	TRBJ1-2	CAISEEGIYYGYTF	TGTGCCATCAGTGAAGAGGGGATCTACTATGGCTACACCTTC
TRBV5-1	-	TRBD1	TRBJ2-7	CASAQFTGGSYEQYF	TGCGCCAGCGCACAATTTACAGGGGGTAGCTACGAGCAGTACTTC
TRBV7-6	few	-	TRBJ2-7	CASSLGPNYEQYF	TGTGCCAGCAGCTTGGGACCGAACTACGAGCAGTACTTC
TRBV6-4	-	TRBD1	TRBJ2-3	CATRQGGTDTQYF	TGTGCCACCAGACAGGGAGGCACAGATACGCAGTATTTT
TRBV11-2	-	-	TRBJ2-3	CASSLRVASTTSTDTQYF	TGTGCCAGCAGCTTGAGGGTGGCCAGTACGACTAGCACAGATACGCAGTATTTT
TRBV14	-	TRBD2	TRBJ2-1	CASSHHRTTGTTLEQFF	TGTGCCAGCAGCCATCACAGGACAACCGGGACTACCTTGGAGCAGTTCTTC
TRBV23-1	-	-	TRBJ2-3	CASSQSTGPGTDTQYF	TGCGCCAGCAGTCAATCCACGGGTCCTGGCACAGATACGCAGTATTTT
TRBV5-1	-	-	TRBJ2-7	CASSLTNTYEQYF	TGCGCCAGCAGCTTGACAAACACCTACGAGCAGTACTTC
TRBV5-6	few	-	TRBJ1-5	CASSLQGGWQPQHF	TGTGCCAGCAGCTTACAGGGCGGCTGGCAGCCCCAGCATTTT
TRBV10-3	-	-	TRBJ1-5	CAISDGRVENQPQHF	TGTGCCATCAGTGATGGGCGGGTTGAGAATCAGCCCCAGCATTTT